This T cell receptor (beta chain) was retrieved from a study of somatic mutations in cytotoxic T cells in rheumatoid arthritis. For the study at large: Prior to any treatment and right after diagnosis, patient blood (about 30 ml EDTA) was drawn.

Isolation of the CD4+ and CD8+ populations was accomplished via positive magnetic bead selection, with purity assessed by flow cytometry. TCRdb's table, derived via immunoSEQ multiplex PCR, lists solely in-frame clones and lacks some. The profile covers 20,000 to 25,000 clones, with 75% to 80% appearing a single time and around 10% taken by the ten largest. The material sequenced was CD8+ T cells sorted from blood. The origin of this receptor is an adult with rheumatoid arthritis.

The CDR3 here is CASSFGTGDIWEQYF. DNA of the CDR3: TGCGCCAGCAGCTTCGGGACAGGGGATATTTGGGAGCAGTACTTC. The genes are TRBV5-1 and TRBJ2-7; 10 nucleotides match TRBD1. Trimming took 2 bases from V and 7 from J; bases not matched to a gene: 9. CDR3 length equals 15 residues. Germline CDR1 is SGHRS and CDR2 is YFSETQ.